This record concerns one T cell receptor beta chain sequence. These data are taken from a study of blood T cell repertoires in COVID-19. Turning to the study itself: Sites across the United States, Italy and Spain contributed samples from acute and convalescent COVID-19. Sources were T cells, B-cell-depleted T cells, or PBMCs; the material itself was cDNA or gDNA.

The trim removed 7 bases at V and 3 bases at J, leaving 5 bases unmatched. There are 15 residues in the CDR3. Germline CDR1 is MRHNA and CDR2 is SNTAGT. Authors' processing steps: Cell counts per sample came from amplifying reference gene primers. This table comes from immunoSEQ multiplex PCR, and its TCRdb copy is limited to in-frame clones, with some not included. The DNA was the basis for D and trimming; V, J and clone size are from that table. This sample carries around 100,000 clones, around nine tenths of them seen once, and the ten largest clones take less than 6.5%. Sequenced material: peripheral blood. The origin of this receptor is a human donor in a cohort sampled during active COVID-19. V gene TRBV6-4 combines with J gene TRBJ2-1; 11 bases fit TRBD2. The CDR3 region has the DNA TGTGCCAGCACGTGGACTAGCGGGTGCTACAATGAGCAGTTCTTC. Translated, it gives CASTWTSGCYNEQFF.